The clone carrying this T cell receptor beta chain showed up many times. This sample stems from a study of T cells in Graves' hyperthyroidism and ophthalmopathy. RNA transcripts provided the source from which TCR beta CDR3 regions were amplified. Initially, a first-round RT-PCR of the TCR CDR3 employed the HTBI primer set. TCRdb reanalysed the multiplex PCR reads using MiXCR and keeps one entry per CDR3 protein. In the table there are about 610,000 distinct CDR3 sequences, roughly 15% of which are singletons. Germline CDR1 LGHNA, CDR2 YNFKEQ. After removal of 4 bases from V and 2 bases from J, the junction contained 10 bases not matched to a gene. The CDR3 length is 16 residues.

The chain couples TRBV4-2 to TRBJ1-1; 7 bases fit TRBD1. This clonotype originated in a woman between 35 and 50 years old with Graves' ophthalmopathy. The source material was blood. Here the CDR3 DNA reads TGTGCCAGCAGCCGAACCACAGGGGCCGGAAACACTGAAGCTTTCTTT. It encodes CASSRTTGAGNTEAFF.